The next 25 T cell receptor beta chains were all read from a single sample in a study of T cell changes during pregnancy in multiple sclerosis. Produced via immunoSEQ multiplex PCR; TCRdb's table is partial and in-frame only. The sample holds 80,000 or so clones, around 94% seen once. This specimen consisted of peripheral blood, obtained in the second trimester of pregnancy. These receptor sequences come from a female donor in good health, enrolled as a control in a pregnancy study.

This rearrangement joins TRBV28 to TRBJ1-1, with a tentative D call TRBD1 (6 bases). From germline, CDR1 is MDHEN and CDR2 SYDVKM. Trimming removed 7 bases at V and 6 bases at J, with 21 bases between. The CDR3 spans 15 residues. The CDR3 DNA reads as TGTGCCAGCACTCCACAGGGCCCTGGGGTCGCTGAAGCTTTCTTT. The encoded protein is CASTPQGPGVAEAFF.

This chain connects TRBV19 to TRBJ2-2; TRBD2 agrees at 15 bases. Trimming took 11 bases from V and 7 from J; bases not matched to a gene: 11. The CDR3 is 16 amino acids. Per the germline V gene, CDR1 is LNHDA and CDR2 is SQIVND (reference sequence). The DNA for the CDR3 is TGTGCCTCACGGGGACTAGCGGGAGGTGATGGCGGGGAGCTGTTTTTT. Translated: CASRGLAGGDGGELFF.

V and J are TRBV6-5 and TRBJ2-3; perhaps TRBD1 as D (6 bases). The CDR3 sequence is 15 residues long. Germline V gives CDR1 MNHEY, CDR2 SVGAGI. V lost 0 bases, J lost 8 bases, and 15 bases lay in between. This CDR3 reads CASSYSQGSLVTQYF. The CDR3 bases are TGTGCCAGCAGTTACTCGCAGGGGAGCTTGGTTACGCAGTATTTT.

The CDR3 DNA reads TGTGCCAGCAGCTTAGGTGGCGGCTCTGGGGCCAACGTCCTGACTTTC. Its protein is CASSLGGGSGANVLTF. The rearrangement links TRBV11-2 to TRBJ2-6; D is unresolved. This CDR3 spans 16 amino acids. Trimming took off 1 base at V and 0 bases at J, with 7 bases between the two ends. Looked up from germline, CDR1 is SGHAT and CDR2 is FQNNGV. Looking up the rest from reference TRBV11-2 and TRBJ2-6 gives the full variable domain: EAGVAQSPRYKIIEKRQSVAFWCNPISGHATLYWYQQILGQGPKLLIQFQNNGVVDDSQLPKDRFSAERLKGVDSTLKIQPAKLEDSAVYLCASSLGGGSGANVLTFGAGSRLTVL.

The chain carries TRBV6-6 and TRBJ1-5, with a tentative D call TRBD1 (5 bases). CDR1 MNHNY and CDR2 SVGAGI come from the germline V gene (reference sequence). V was shortened by 4 bases and J by 5 bases, with 12 bases between the two germline ends. There are 14 residues in the CDR3. This chain's CDR3 is CASSSLTAHQPQHF. CDR3 sequence (DNA): TGTGCCAGCAGTTCCCTGACAGCCCATCAGCCCCAGCATTTT.

The V and J genes are TRBV19 and TRBJ1-5; no firm D call. Per the germline V gene, CDR1 is LNHDA and CDR2 is SQIVND (reference sequence). Trimming took off 3 bases at V and 4 bases at J, with 10 bases between the two ends. The CDR3 is made up of 14 amino acids. The chain's CDR3 is CASSIPLRNQPQHF. CDR3 DNA: TGTGCCAGTAGTATTCCCCTCCGTAATCAGCCCCAGCATTTT. The full variable domain, completed using reference TRBV19 and TRBJ1-5, is DGGITQSPKYLFRKEGQNVTLSCEQNLNHDAMYWYRQDPGQGLRLIYYSQIVNDFQKGDIAEGYSVSREKKESFPLTVTSAQKNPTAFYLCASSIPLRNQPQHFGDGTRLSIL.

The sample holds one count of this clone. The V call is TRBV19, the J call TRBJ1-5; TRBD1 matches 9 bases. The germline V gene encodes CDR1 LNHDA and CDR2 SQIVND (reference sequence). This CDR3 spans 17 amino acids. Trimming removed 0 bases from V and 11 bases from J; junction bases left unmatched: 14. As DNA, the CDR3 is TGTGCCAGTAGTATAGATTCCTTCAGGACAGGGGATTTGGCCCAGCATTTT. It yields the protein CASSIDSFRTGDLAQHF.

The chain uses TRBV6-6 and TRBJ2-3; 8 bases map to TRBD1. The CDR3 loop spans 14 amino acids. Unmatched junction bases numbered 4, after V lost 6 bases and J lost 2 bases. Looked up from germline, CDR1 is MNHNY and CDR2 is SVGAGI (reference sequence). CDR3 in amino acids: CASRGQGNTDTQYF. In DNA form, the CDR3 reads TGTGCCAGCAGAGGACAGGGTAACACAGATACGCAGTATTTT.

The chain couples TRBV5-3 to TRBJ2-7; D is unresolved. TRBV5-3 is designated an ORF whose function remains uncertain. CDR3 size: 16 residues. Trimming took off 0 bases at V and 5 bases at J, with 18 bases between the two ends. The CDR3 loop reads CARSLGSCGAPNEQYF. For the CDR3, the DNA is TGTGCCAGAAGCTTGGGTTCCTGTGGAGCCCCTAACGAGCAGTACTTC.

V usage is TRBV6-5 and J usage is TRBJ1-1; D is possibly TRBD1 (6 bases). The germline V gene has CDR1 MNHEY and CDR2 SVGAGI. V was clipped by 10 bases and J by 3 bases, with 15 bases between them. CDR3 length equals 13 residues. Written as DNA, the CDR3 is TGTGCCATTAGACGGGGGGCCGACACTGAAGCTTTCTTT. Encoded protein: CAIRRGADTEAFF.

This clone was seen once. The gene calls are TRBV10-3 and TRBJ1-5, with 8 bases identical to TRBD1. V shed 5 bases, J shed 3 bases, and the junction held 3 bases outside the gene matches. The CDR3 is 14 residues long. The germline CDR1 and CDR2 sequences are ENHRY and SYGVKD. The DNA for the CDR3 is TGTGCCATCAGTCCGGACAGGGACAATCAGCCCCAGCATTTT. This encodes CAISPDRDNQPQHF.

The chain recombines TRBV6-1 with TRBJ2-3; 9 nucleotides match TRBD1. This CDR3 is built from 18 residues. Germline-derived CDR1 and CDR2 are MNHNS and SASEGT. The J segment lost 2 bases and the V segment lost 1 base, leaving 10 bases of the junction unmatched. The CDR3 bases are TGTGCCAGCAGTGAAGACTCCGGGACAGGGCTCTTCACAGATACGCAGTATTTT. This translates into CASSEDSGTGLFTDTQYF.

This chain links TRBV5-4 with TRBJ2-6; 8 bases match TRBD2. V lost 0 bases, J lost 4 bases, and 3 bases stayed unmatched. Germline V gene lookup returns CDR1 SGHNT and CDR2 YYREEE (reference sequence). The CDR3 covers 16 residues. The CDR3 sequence is CASSLVSGAGANVLTF. CDR3 nucleotide sequence: TGTGCCAGCAGCTTGGTTAGCGGGGCAGGGGCCAACGTCCTGACTTTC.

The chain recombines TRBV29-1 with TRBJ1-1; a possible D gene is TRBD1 (5 bases). The CDR3 has 14 amino acids. Trimming took off 3 bases at V and 2 bases at J, with 13 bases between the two ends. Per germline, CDR1 SQVTM and CDR2 ANQGSEA. Here the CDR3 DNA reads TGCAGCGTTGACCTCCAGGGCGCAAACACTGAAGCTTTCTTT. This sequence encodes CSVDLQGANTEAFF. Combining the CDR3 with reference TRBV29-1 and TRBJ1-1 gives the whole variable domain SAVISQKPSRDICQRGTSLTIQCQVDSQVTMMFWYRQQPGQSLTLIATANQGSEATYESGFVIDKFPISRPNLTFSTLTVSNMSPEDSSIYLCSVDLQGANTEAFFGQGTRLTVV.

The chain links TRBV18 to TRBJ1-5, with TRBD1 matching 7 bases. Trimming at V came to 3 bases and at J to 7 bases, leaving 12 bases not matched to a gene. Germline CDR1 reads KGHSH; CDR2 reads LQKENI. The CDR3 totals 16 residues. DNA of the CDR3: TGTGCCAGCTCACCTACCCCATCGACAGGGTCACAGCCCCAGCATTTT. Translation: CASSPTPSTGSQPQHF.

This clone was observed a single time. The chain recombines TRBV5-1 with TRBJ2-7; 7 bases are a match to TRBD2. The length of the CDR3 is 15 residues. CDR1 and CDR2 from the germline V gene are SGHRS and YFSETQ. Trimming cost V 0 bases and J 3 bases; bases outside gene matches: 6. CDR3 DNA sequence: TGCGCCAGCAGCTTGGAGGGCGGGAGCGGCTACGAGCAGTACTTC. It yields the protein CASSLEGGSGYEQYF. The full variable domain, completed using reference TRBV5-1 and TRBJ2-7, is KAGVTQTPRYLIKTRGQQVTLSCSPISGHRSVSWYQQTPGQGLQFLFEYFSETQRNKGNFPGRFSGRQFSNSRSEMNVSTLELGDSALYLCASSLEGGSGYEQYFGPGTRLTVT.

V is TRBV10-3 and J is TRBJ1-2; 9 bases map to TRBD1. The CDR3 contains 14 residues. The ends lost 3 bases at V and 3 bases at J; junction bases unmatched: 2. Germline CDR1 reads ENHRY; CDR2 reads SYGVKD. The CDR3 protein is CAISEQGADYGYTF. The CDR3 nucleotides are TGTGCCATCAGTGAACAGGGGGCCGACTATGGCTACACCTTC.

The chain has TRBV11-2 and TRBJ2-7, with 8 bases fitting TRBD2. V lost 1 base, J lost 4 bases, and 6 bases stayed unmatched. Germline V lookup: CDR1 SGHAT, CDR2 FQNNGV. The CDR3 has 15 residues. CDR3 amino acids: CASSLATGGPYEQYF. DNA for the CDR3: TGTGCCAGCAGCTTAGCGACGGGAGGGCCTTACGAGCAGTACTTC. Variable domain in full (rest from reference TRBV11-2 and TRBJ2-7): EAGVAQSPRYKIIEKRQSVAFWCNPISGHATLYWYQQILGQGPKLLIQFQNNGVVDDSQLPKDRFSAERLKGVDSTLKIQPAKLEDSAVYLCASSLATGGPYEQYFGPGTRLTVT.

The chain is built from TRBV27 and TRBJ2-7; 8 nucleotides match TRBD1. After removal of 4 bases from V and 5 bases from J, the junction contained 10 bases not matched to a gene. The CDR3 runs 15 residues. The V gene's germline CDR1 is MNHEY and CDR2 SMNVEV (reference sequence). In DNA form, the CDR3 reads TGTGCCAGCAGTTCACAGGGGGGACTTTCCCACGAGCAGTACTTC. Translated: CASSSQGGLSHEQYF.

The rearrangement links TRBV5-1 to TRBJ1-4; possibly TRBD1 for D (6 bases). Germline-derived CDR1 and CDR2 are SGHRS and YFSETQ. The CDR3 is 15 amino acids. Deletions cut 3 bases from V and 7 bases from J, with 16 bases between. The DNA for the CDR3 is TGCGCCAGCAGCTCTGGACAGTCTAATGGTGAAAAACTGTTTTTT. Residues: CASSSGQSNGEKLFF.

The chain recombines TRBV6-5 with TRBJ1-3; D is unclear. Per the germline V gene, CDR1 is MNHEY and CDR2 is SVGAGI. The CDR3 is 15 residues long. Trimming shortened V by 0 bases and J by 0 bases, and 6 bases separated the two germline ends. CDR3 amino acids: CASSYSYRSGNTIYF. The CDR3 DNA reads as TGTGCCAGCAGTTACTCCTATCGCTCTGGAAACACCATATATTTT.

V usage is TRBV10-3 and J usage is TRBJ2-7; 8 nucleotides match TRBD2. Germline lookup yields CDR1 ENHRY and CDR2 SYGVKD. CDR3 length equals 15 residues. The ends lost 3 bases at V and 1 base at J; junction bases unmatched: 5. The CDR3, as DNA: TGTGCCATCAGTGACCCCGGGACTAGTTCCTACGAGCAGTACTTC. Amino acids: CAISDPGTSSYEQYF.

The gene calls are TRBV7-2 and TRBJ2-3; TRBD2 aligns across 9 bases. Germline CDR1 SGHTA, CDR2 FQGNSA. With V trimmed by 1 base and J by 6 bases, 8 bases remained unmatched. The CDR3 is 16 amino acids. The chain's CDR3 is CASSLDGGRASDTQYF. DNA for the CDR3: TGTGCCAGCAGCTTAGATGGCGGGAGGGCTAGCGATACGCAGTATTTT.

The chain links TRBV20-1 to TRBJ1-2; no reliable D call. Trimming took 0 bases from V and 7 from J, leaving 6 bases between them. The germline V gene has CDR1 DFQATT and CDR2 SNEGSKA (reference sequence). The CDR3 is 11 residues long. The CDR3 loop is CSARDYGGYTF. CDR3 DNA: TGCAGTGCTAGAGATTACGGTGGCTACACCTTC.

The V call is TRBV18, the J call TRBJ1-2, with unresolved D. The V gene lost 2 bases and the J gene lost 2 bases, with 9 bases spanning the gap. Germline CDR1 is KGHSH and CDR2 is LQKENI. The CDR3 spans 14 residues. The CDR3 DNA sequence: TGTGCCAGCTCACCAGAGACGGGAAACTATGGCTACACCTTC. Protein: CASSPETGNYGYTF.